This T cell receptor beta chain derives from a study of blood T cells in healthy people across ages. Whole-study context: Using template switching, researchers captured about one barcoded beta molecule for each two T cells.

This clonotype appeared a few times. Its antigen is unidentified. General study points: The diversity estimates, figures obtained from one million T cells, were considered underestimates.

PCR was performed a second time for roughly 7 to 11 cycles using a sample-barcoded 5' primer and a J-beta primer mix. Every single cDNA molecule received a tag from a template-switch adaptor with 12 random nucleotides. All samples yielded 3 million or more CDR3-containing paired-end reads. TCRdb reprocessed the 5' RACE reads with MiXCR, giving one entry per CDR3 protein. Of 1.6 million or so distinct CDR3 sequences in the sample, roughly a third were seen once. Sequenced sample: blood. The sequence derives from a woman younger than 45 in good health.

The CDR3 bases are TGCAGTGCTATCGGACGGGGGAGAACAGGGGGTATGGATGAGCAGTTCTTC. Its translation is CSAIGRGRTGGMDEQFF. The chain is built from TRBV20-1 and TRBJ2-1; 8 nucleotides line up with TRBD1. This CDR3 is built from 17 residues. Trimming took 4 bases from V and 8 from J; bases not matched to a gene: 19. Germline V CDR1 and CDR2: DFQATT, SNEGSKA (reference sequence).